This TCR beta chain was identified in a study of cytomegalovirus exposure and HLA in healthy donors. General study findings and limits: Researchers reported in a later analysis that a missense DCLRE1C variant was tied to TCR beta V- and J-gene trimming. Another analysis was done later, and it associated approximately 15,000 TCR beta sequences with HLA alleles at 0.05 false discovery rate. Upon later analysis, TCR association rates were observed to vary by HLA locus, being highest for DRB1 and lowest for HLA-C.

Germline assignment: CDR1 SEHNR and CDR2 FQNEAQ (reference sequence). This CDR3 comprises 17 residues. V dropped 6 bases and J dropped 4 bases, with 19 bases sitting between them. The study ran its PCR with 60 Vbeta and 13 Jbeta primers. Sequencing was performed with immunoSEQ multiplex PCR; in TCRdb, only in-frame clones are kept and a portion is missing. The repertoire holds 100,000 or so clones, with around three quarters as singletons. Worth noting for this clone: Its antigen is still unknown.

The rearrangement joins TRBV7-9 to TRBJ2-6, with a possible D match to TRBD2 (6 bases). Sample: PBMCs. The receptor's source is a man aged 35-49 years in good health and CMV-seronegative. The CDR3 spells CASSSHRGLLGANVLTF. The CDR3 nucleotides read TGTGCCAGCAGTTCCCACCGGGGGTTGTTGGGGGCCAACGTCCTGACTTTC.